The clone carrying this TCR beta chain was observed a handful of times. Every sample had a minimum of 6.5 million PBMCs isolated. Primed by a sample-barcoded 5' primer and a J-beta primer mix, a second PCR proceeded for 7 to 11 cycles. One entry per CDR3 protein, called by TCRdb with MiXCR from the 5' RACE reads. The sample holds some 700,000 distinct CDR3 sequences, about a fifth seen once. These data come from a study of blood T cells in healthy people across ages. This CDR3 spans 10 amino acids. With 3 bases removed from V and 9 bases from J, the gap between germline ends came to 5 bases. The source of this sequence is a man aged 65 to 85 in good health. Material: blood. V usage is TRBV12-3 or TRBV12-4 and J usage is TRBJ1-1, with D unclear. The CDR3 spells CASSFSKAFF. The CDR3, as DNA: TGTGCCAGCAGTTTTTCCAAAGCTTTCTTT.